This TCR beta chain stems from a study of a mutant IDH1 vaccine in newly diagnosed glioma. Study in general: With temozolomide cycles, or 4-6 weeks after radiotherapy alone, vaccination was started. Pretreatment consisted of radiotherapy, temozolomide, or both, with most receiving both.

Time point: week 47, end of study. Topical imiquimod was applied with each vaccine dose, which held 300 ug of mutant IDH1 20-mer peptide. Germline-derived CDR1 and CDR2 are MGHRA and YSYEKL. This CDR3 has 15 residues. V lost 4 bases to trimming and J lost 9 bases; unmatched junction nucleotides: 6. For this clone: Its specificity is unknown.

Clones were sequenced by immunoSEQ multiplex PCR, and TCRdb holds only the in-frame ones, with some missing. The sample holds approximately 33,000 clones; 75% are singletons and the top ten take over 7.5%. The sample here was PBMCs, taken from a glioma patient whose treatment included an IDH1 peptide vaccine. This clonotype was sampled from a man between 35 and 55 years old with glioma. This chain joins TRBV4-1 and TRBJ2-1, with TRBD2 identical over 13 bases. In DNA, the CDR3 is TGCGCCAGCAGCCCCGGACTAGCGGGAGTTAGTGAGCAGTTCTTC. Its translation: CASSPGLAGVSEQFF.